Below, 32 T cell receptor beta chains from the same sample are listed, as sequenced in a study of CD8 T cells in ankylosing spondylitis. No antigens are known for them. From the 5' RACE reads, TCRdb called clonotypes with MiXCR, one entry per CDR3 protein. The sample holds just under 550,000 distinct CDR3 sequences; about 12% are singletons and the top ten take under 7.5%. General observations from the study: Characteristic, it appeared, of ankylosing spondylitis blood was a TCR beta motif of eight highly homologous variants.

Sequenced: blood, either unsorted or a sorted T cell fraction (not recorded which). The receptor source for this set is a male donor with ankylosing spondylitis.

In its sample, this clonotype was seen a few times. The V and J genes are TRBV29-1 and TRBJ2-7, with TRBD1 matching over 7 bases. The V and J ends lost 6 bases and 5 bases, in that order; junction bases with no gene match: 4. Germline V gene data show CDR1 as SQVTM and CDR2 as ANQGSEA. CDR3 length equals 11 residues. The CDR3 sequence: CSVHRGHEQYF. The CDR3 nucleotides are TGCAGCGTACACAGGGGACACGAGCAGTACTTC.

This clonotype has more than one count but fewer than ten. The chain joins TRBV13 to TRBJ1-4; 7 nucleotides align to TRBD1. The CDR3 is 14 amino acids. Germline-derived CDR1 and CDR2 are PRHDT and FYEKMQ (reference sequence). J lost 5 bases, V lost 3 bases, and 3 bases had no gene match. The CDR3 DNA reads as TGTGCCAGCAGCTTCCGACAGGGAAATGAAAAACTGTTTTTT. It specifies CASSFRQGNEKLFF.

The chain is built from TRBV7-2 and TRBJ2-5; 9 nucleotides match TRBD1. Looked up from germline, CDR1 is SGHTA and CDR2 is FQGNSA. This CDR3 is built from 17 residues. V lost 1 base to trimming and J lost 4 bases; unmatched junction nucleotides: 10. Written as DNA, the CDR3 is TGTGCCAGCAGCTTAGGGGTGACAGGGACAGGGCGAGAGACCCAGTACTTC. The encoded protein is CASSLGVTGTGRETQYF.

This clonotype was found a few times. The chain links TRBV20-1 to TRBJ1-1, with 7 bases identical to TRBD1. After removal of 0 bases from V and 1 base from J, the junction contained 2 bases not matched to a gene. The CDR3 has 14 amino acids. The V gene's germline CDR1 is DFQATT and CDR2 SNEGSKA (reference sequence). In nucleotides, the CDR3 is TGCAGTGCTAGAGATAACAGGGGGAACACTGAAGCTTTCTTT. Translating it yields CSARDNRGNTEAFF.

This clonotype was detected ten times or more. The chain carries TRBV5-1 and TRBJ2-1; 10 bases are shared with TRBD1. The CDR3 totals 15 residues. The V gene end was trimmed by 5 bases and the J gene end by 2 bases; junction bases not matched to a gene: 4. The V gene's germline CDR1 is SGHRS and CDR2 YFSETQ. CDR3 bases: TGCGCCAGCAGTTCCGGGACAGGGGCCTACAATGAGCAGTTCTTC. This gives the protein CASSSGTGAYNEQFF.

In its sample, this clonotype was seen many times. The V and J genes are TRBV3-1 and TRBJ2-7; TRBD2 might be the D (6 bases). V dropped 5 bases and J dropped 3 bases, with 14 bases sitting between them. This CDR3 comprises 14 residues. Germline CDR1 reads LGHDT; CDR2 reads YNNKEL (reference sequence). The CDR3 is CASSSRDWGYEQYF. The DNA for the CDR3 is TGTGCCAGCAGCAGCCGGGACTGGGGCTACGAGCAGTACTTC.

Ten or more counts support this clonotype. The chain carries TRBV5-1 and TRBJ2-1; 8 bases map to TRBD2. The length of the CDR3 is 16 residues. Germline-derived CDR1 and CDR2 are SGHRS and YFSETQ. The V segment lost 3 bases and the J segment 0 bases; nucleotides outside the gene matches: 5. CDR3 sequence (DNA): TGCGCCAGCAGCTGGCTAGCGGGTAGCTCCTACAATGAGCAGTTCTTC. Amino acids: CASSWLAGSSYNEQFF. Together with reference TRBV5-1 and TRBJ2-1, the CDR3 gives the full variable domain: KAGVTQTPRYLIKTRGQQVTLSCSPISGHRSVSWYQQTPGQGLQFLFEYFSETQRNKGNFPGRFSGRQFSNSRSEMNVSTLELGDSALYLCASSWLAGSSYNEQFFGPGTRLTVL.

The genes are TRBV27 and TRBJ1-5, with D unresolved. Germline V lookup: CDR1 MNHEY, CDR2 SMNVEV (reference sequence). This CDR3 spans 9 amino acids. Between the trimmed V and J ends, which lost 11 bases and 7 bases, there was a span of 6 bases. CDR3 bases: TGTGCCTGCGGCCAGCCCCAGCATTTT. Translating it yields CACGQPQHF.

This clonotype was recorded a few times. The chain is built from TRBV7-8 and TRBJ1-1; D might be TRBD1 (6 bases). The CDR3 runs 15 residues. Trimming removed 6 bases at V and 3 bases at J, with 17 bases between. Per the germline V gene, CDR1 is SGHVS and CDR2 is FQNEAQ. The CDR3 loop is CASSLDRLRDTEAFF. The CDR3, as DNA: TGTGCCAGCAGTCTAGACAGGCTAAGGGACACTGAAGCTTTCTTT.

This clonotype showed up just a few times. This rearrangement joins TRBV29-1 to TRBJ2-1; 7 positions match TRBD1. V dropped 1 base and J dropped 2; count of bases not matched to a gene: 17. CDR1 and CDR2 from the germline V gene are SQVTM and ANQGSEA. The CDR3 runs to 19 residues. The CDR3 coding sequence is TGCAGCGTTGAAGGTAACCGATATAGACAGGGCTTCACCTACAATGAGCAGTTCTTC. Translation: CSVEGNRYRQGFTYNEQFF.

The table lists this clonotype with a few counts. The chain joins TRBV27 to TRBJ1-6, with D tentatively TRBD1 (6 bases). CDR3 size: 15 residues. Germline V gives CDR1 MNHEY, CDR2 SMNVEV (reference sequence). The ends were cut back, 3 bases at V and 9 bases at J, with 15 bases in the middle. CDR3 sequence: CASSFSRQDTSPLHF. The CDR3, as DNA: TGTGCCAGCAGTTTCTCAAGACAGGATACTTCACCCCTCCACTTT.

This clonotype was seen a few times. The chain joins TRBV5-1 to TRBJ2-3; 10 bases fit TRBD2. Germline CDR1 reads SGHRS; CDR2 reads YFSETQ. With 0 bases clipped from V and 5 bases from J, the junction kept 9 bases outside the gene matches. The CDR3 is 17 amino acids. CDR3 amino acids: CASSLGASGSLGDTQYF. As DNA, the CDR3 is TGCGCCAGCAGCTTGGGCGCTAGCGGGAGTCTCGGAGATACGCAGTATTTT.

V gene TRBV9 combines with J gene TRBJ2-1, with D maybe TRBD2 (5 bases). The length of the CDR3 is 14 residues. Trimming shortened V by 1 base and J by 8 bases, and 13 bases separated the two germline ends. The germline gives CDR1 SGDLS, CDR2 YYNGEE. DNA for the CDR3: TGTGCCAGCAGCGTAAGGCACTCCGGGGATGAGCAGTTCTTC. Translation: CASSVRHSGDEQFF.

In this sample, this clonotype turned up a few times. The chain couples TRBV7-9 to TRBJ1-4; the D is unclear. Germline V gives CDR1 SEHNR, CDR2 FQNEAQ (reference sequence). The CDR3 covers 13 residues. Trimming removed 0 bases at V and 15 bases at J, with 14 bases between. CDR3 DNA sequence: TGTGCCAGCAGCTTAGCTTCGTCGGTAATAATGTTTTTT. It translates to CASSLASSVIMFF.

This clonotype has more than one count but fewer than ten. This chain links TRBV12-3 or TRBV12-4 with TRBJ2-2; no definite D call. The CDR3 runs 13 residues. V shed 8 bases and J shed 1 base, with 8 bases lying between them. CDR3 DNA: TGTGCCAGCGCTGGGCTGAACACCGGGGAGCTGTTTTTT. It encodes CASAGLNTGELFF.

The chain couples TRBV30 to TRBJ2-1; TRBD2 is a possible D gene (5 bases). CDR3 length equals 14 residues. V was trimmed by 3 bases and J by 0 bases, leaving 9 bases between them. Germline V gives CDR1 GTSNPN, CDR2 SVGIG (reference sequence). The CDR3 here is CAWREGSSYNEQFF. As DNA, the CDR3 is TGTGCCTGGAGAGAGGGTAGCTCCTACAATGAGCAGTTCTTC.

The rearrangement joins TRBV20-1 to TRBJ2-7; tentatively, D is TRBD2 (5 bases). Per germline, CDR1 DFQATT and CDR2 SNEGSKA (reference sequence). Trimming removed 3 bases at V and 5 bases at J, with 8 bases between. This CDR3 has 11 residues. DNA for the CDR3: TGCAGTGCTAGGAGAGGGCACGAGCAGTACGTC. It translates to CSARRGHEQYV.

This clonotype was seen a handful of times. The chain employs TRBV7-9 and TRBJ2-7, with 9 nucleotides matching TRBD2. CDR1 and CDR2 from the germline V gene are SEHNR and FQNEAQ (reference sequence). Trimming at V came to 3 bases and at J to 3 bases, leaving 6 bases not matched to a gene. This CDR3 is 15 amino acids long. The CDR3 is CASSFPPSGNYEQYF. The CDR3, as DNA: TGTGCCAGCAGCTTTCCCCCTAGCGGGAACTACGAGCAGTACTTC.

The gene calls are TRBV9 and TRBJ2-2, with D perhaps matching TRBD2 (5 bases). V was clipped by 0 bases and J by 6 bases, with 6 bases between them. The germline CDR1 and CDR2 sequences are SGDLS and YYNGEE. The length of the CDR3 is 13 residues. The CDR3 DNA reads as TGTGCCAGCAGCGTAGAGAGGGCCGGGGAGCTGTTTTTT. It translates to CASSVERAGELFF.

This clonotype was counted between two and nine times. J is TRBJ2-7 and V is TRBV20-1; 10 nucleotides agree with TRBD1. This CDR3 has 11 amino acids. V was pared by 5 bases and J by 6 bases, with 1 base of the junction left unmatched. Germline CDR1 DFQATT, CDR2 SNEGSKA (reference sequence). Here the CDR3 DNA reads TGCAGTGCTCGACAGGGGGCCGAGCAGTACGTC. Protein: CSARQGAEQYV.

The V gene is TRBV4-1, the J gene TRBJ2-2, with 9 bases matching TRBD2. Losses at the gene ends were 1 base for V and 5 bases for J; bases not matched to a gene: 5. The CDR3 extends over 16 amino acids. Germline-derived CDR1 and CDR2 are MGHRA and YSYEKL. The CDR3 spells CASSQGLAGKTGELFF. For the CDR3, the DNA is TGCGCCAGCAGCCAAGGGCTAGCGGGAAAGACCGGGGAGCTGTTTTTT.

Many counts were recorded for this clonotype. CDR3 protein: CASIGDSLSYEQYF. CDR3 DNA: TGTGCCAGCATAGGGGACAGCCTCTCCTACGAGCAGTACTTC. The chain uses TRBV11-2 and TRBJ2-7, with 7 bases that match TRBD1. Germline trimming cut 7 bases from V and 0 bases from J; bases unmatched to any gene: 6. Germline V gene data show CDR1 as SGHAT and CDR2 as FQNNGV. The length of the CDR3 is 14 residues. Complete variable domain (other parts from reference TRBV11-2 and TRBJ2-7): EAGVAQSPRYKIIEKRQSVAFWCNPISGHATLYWYQQILGQGPKLLIQFQNNGVVDDSQLPKDRFSAERLKGVDSTLKIQPAKLEDSAVYLCASIGDSLSYEQYFGPGTRLTVT.

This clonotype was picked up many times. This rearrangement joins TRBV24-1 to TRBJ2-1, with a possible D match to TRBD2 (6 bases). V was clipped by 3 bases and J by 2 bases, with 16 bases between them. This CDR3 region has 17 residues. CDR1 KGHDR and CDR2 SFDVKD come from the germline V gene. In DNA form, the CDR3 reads TGTGCCACCAGTGATCCACACCGGGGAGGCGCCTACAATGAGCAGTTCTTC. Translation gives CATSDPHRGGAYNEQFF.

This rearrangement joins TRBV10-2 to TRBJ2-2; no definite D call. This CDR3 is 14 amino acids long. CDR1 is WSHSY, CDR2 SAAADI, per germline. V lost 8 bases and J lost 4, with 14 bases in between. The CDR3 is CASRSGQTTGELFF. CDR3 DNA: TGCGCCAGCCGTTCTGGGCAAACCACCGGGGAGCTGTTTTTT.

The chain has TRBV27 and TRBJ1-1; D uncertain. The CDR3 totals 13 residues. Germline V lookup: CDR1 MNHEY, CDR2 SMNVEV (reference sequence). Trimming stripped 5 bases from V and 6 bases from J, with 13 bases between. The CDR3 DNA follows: TGTGCCAGCAGTCCCATGTATACAGCTGAAGCTTTCTTT. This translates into CASSPMYTAEAFF.

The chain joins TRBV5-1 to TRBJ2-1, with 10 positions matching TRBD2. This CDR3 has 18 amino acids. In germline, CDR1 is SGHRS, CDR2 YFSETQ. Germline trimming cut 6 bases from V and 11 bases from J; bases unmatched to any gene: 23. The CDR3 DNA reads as TGCGCCAGCACCTCGGAACCGCTAGCGGGAGTCGGAAGTCTCAAGCAGTTCTTC. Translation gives CASTSEPLAGVGSLKQFF.

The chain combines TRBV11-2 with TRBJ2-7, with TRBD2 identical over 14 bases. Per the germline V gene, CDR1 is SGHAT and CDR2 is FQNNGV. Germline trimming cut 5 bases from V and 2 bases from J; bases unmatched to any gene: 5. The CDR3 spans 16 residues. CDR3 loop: CASSRGTSGRPYEQYF. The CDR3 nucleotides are TGTGCCAGCAGCCGAGGGACTAGCGGGAGACCCTACGAGCAGTACTTC.

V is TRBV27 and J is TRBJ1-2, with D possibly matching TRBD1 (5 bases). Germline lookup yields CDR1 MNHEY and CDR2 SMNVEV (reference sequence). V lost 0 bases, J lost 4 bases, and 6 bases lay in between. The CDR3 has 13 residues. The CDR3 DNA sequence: TGTGCCAGCAGTTTATCAGGGACCTATGGCTACACCTTC. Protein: CASSLSGTYGYTF.

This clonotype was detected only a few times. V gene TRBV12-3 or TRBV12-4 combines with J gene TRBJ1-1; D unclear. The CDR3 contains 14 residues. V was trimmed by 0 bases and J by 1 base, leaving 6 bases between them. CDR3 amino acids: CASSLALENTEAFF. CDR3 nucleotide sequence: TGTGCCAGCAGTTTAGCGCTCGAGAACACTGAAGCTTTCTTT.

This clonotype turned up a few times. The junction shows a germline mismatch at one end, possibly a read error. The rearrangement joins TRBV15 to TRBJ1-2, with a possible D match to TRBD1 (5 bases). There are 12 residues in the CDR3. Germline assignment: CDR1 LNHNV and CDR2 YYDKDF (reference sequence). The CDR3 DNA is TGTGCCACCAGCAGAGATAATGGAGGGGTCGCCTTC. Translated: CATSRDNGGVAF.

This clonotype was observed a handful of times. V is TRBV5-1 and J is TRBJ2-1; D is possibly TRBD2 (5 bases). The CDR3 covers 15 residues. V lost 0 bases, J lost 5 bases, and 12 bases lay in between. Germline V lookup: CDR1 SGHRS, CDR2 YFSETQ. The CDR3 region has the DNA TGCGCCAGCAGCTTGGAGCTAGCATTCGACAATGAGCAGTTCTTC. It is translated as CASSLELAFDNEQFF.

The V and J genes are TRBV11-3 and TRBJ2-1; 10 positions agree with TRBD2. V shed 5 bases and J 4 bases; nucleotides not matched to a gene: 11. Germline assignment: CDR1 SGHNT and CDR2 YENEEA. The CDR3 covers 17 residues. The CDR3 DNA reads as TGTGCCAGCAGCCTCCGGGGTGCTAGCGGGAGTTACAATGAGCAGTTCTTC. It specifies CASSLRGASGSYNEQFF.